The 4 T cell receptor beta chains in this list originate from one sample, sequenced in a study of blood T cell repertoires in COVID-19. Sequencing was performed with immunoSEQ multiplex PCR; in TCRdb, only in-frame clones are kept and a portion is missing. This table holds roughly 100,000 clones, about four fifths found once. Material for sequencing was peripheral blood. The receptors stem from a woman of 80 years or more with acute or convalescent COVID-19.

V gene TRBV15 combines with J gene TRBJ2-2; 11 bases fit TRBD2. Per the germline V gene, CDR1 is LNHNV and CDR2 is YYDKDF (reference sequence). V shed 4 bases and J 4 bases; nucleotides not matched to a gene: 5. The CDR3 contains 16 residues. The CDR3 loop is CATSMGSGRATGELFF. The DNA for the CDR3 is TGTGCCACCAGCATGGGTAGCGGGAGGGCCACCGGGGAGCTGTTTTTT.

This sequence joins TRBV7-9 and TRBJ2-2, with D possibly being TRBD2 (6 bases). This CDR3 comprises 15 residues. CDR1 is SEHNR, CDR2 FQNEAQ, per germline (reference sequence). The germline V and J ends were trimmed by 2 bases and 8 bases, with 15 bases remaining between them. This CDR3 reads CASSLMSTGLGELFF. DNA for the CDR3: TGTGCCAGCAGCTTAATGTCAACCGGACTAGGGGAGCTGTTTTTT.

The J gene is TRBJ2-5, the V gene TRBV5-6; possibly TRBD2 for D (6 bases). CDR1 SGHDT and CDR2 YYEEEE come from the germline V gene. This CDR3 comprises 13 residues. Trimming removed 4 bases from V and 2 bases from J, with 9 bases in between. The CDR3 sequence: CASSLRGQETQYF. The CDR3 region has the DNA TGTGCCAGCAGCCTCCGGGGGCAAGAGACCCAGTACTTC.

The CDR3 coding sequence is TGTGCCAGCAGTTTCAGGGGATCGGATGGCTACACCTTC. The encoded protein is CASSFRGSDGYTF. This chain links TRBV12-3 or TRBV12-4 with TRBJ1-2; D perhaps matches TRBD1 (6 bases). CDR3 length: 13 amino acids. V was cut by 3 bases and J by 6 bases, with 11 bases left in between.